The 8 T cell receptor delta chains below were found in one sample sequenced in a study of gamma-delta chains in newborns, infants, children. TCRdb made new clone calls on the reads using CATT. The sample records thousands of delta-chain clones, approximately 1.5% being singletons. Sequenced: blood. These receptors came from a child who was a newborn, infant or young child, either healthy, febrile or measles-vaccinated (not recorded which).

Points on this clone: A far larger clone lies a single base away; this is likely a read error. V usage is TRDV1 and J usage is TRDJ1; 10 nucleotides agree with TRDD3. The J gene is absent in TCRdb and was assigned here via DNA matching to germline. The ends lost 2 bases at V and 0 bases at J; junction bases unmatched: 21. The CDR3 loop spans 22 amino acids. CDR1 and CDR2 (germline): TSWWSYY, QGS. The CDR3, as DNA: TGTGCTCTTGGGGAAGTCCAATCCTACCCAGTGGGGGATACAGGATACACCGATAAACTCATCTTT. This translates into CALGEVQSYPVGDTGYTDKLIF.

About this clone: This DNA's translation and the protein TCRdb lists, from a much larger clone, do not match at residue 15, likely due to a read error; the protein shown is translated from the DNA. The V gene is TRDV2, the J gene TRDJ1; TRDD3 matches at 11 bases. CDR1 is GEAIGNYY and CDR2 is EKD in the germline V gene. There are 17 residues in the CDR3. CDR3 loop: CACDSGWGIRGTDKFIF. The CDR3 nucleotides read TGTGCCTGTGACAGCGGATGGGGGATACGGGGCACCGATAAATTCATCTTT.

In its sample, this clone was seen a few times. This chain uses TRDV3 with TRDJ1; 8 bases match TRDD3. The CDR3 loop spans 21 amino acids. With 0 bases clipped from V and 0 bases from J, the junction kept 24 bases outside the gene matches. Germline CDR1 and CDR2: TVYSNPD and GDNSRS (reference sequence). This CDR3 reads CAFSPASTHVLGGWYTDKLIF. The DNA for the CDR3 is TGTGCCTTTAGCCCGGCTTCCACACATGTACTGGGGGGCTGGTACACCGATAAACTCATCTTT.

This clone was seen a handful of times. TCRdb's protein for this DNA is that of a much larger clone and differs from the translation at residue 13, likely a read error; the protein shown is the DNA translation. The chain is built from TRDV2 and TRDJ1; tentative D call: TRDD3 (6 bases). TCRdb records no J gene; here it was assigned by comparing the DNA to germline. The germline V gene encodes CDR1 GEAIGNYY and CDR2 EKD. The CDR3 is 18 amino acids. V dropped 0 bases and J dropped 3 bases, with 22 bases sitting between them. The CDR3 DNA is TGTGCCTGTGACACCGGGGTCTGGGGCCTCGCCGGCGCCGATAAACTCATCTTT. Its translation: CACDTGVWGLAGADKLIF.

This clone was observed a few times. One base separates it from a far larger clone, so it is likely a read error. Other DNA sequences in this specimen translate into the identical CDR3. CDR3 loop: CALGELANDLSMTAQLFF. The CDR3 DNA sequence: TGTGCTCTTGGGGAACTAGCCAATGACTTGTCGATGACAGCACAACTCTTCTTT. The V and J genes are TRDV1 and TRDJ2; D not resolved. This CDR3 spans 18 amino acids. The germline V and J ends were trimmed by 0 bases and 3 bases, with 17 bases remaining between them. Germline values: CDR1 TSWWSYY, CDR2 QGS.

To note about this clone: TCRdb attributes to this sequence the protein of a much larger clone, which differs from the DNA translation at residue 9; a read error is likely, and the protein displayed is translated from the DNA. This sequence joins TRDV1 and TRDJ1, with 7 nucleotides matching TRDD3. The V and J ends lost 1 base and 2 bases, in that order; junction bases with no gene match: 13. The CDR3 is made up of 18 amino acids. Germline values: CDR1 TSWWSYY, CDR2 QGS. In nucleotides, the CDR3 is TGTGCTCTTGGGGAACCAGGGGGATGCGCGATCCTGACCGATAAACTCATCTTT. It is translated as CALGEPGGCAILTDKLIF.

Comment on this clone: This DNA's translation differs at residue 14 from TCRdb's protein, which comes from a much larger clone; a read error is likely, and the protein shown is translated from the DNA. The rearrangement uses TRDV2 and TRDJ1, with 8 bases aligning to TRDD3. CDR3 length: 16 amino acids. Germline V gene sequence: CDR1 GEAIGNYY, CDR2 EKD. In DNA form, the CDR3 reads TGTGCCTGTGGACCTGGGGGACGCCGCCACACCGATAAACCCATCTTT. Amino acid sequence: CACGPGGRRHTDKPIF.

A note on this clone: This probably arose from a read error, given a far larger clone one base away. Distinct nucleotide sequences in the sample also encode this CDR3. The chain carries TRDV2 and TRDJ1; TRDD3 agrees at 7 bases. The germline V gene encodes CDR1 GEAIGNYY and CDR2 EKD. This CDR3 region has 16 residues. CDR3 sequence reads: CACDTRLGGYTDKLIF. Written as DNA, the CDR3 is TGTGCCTGTGACACCCGGCTGGGGGGTTACACCGATAAACTCATCTTC.